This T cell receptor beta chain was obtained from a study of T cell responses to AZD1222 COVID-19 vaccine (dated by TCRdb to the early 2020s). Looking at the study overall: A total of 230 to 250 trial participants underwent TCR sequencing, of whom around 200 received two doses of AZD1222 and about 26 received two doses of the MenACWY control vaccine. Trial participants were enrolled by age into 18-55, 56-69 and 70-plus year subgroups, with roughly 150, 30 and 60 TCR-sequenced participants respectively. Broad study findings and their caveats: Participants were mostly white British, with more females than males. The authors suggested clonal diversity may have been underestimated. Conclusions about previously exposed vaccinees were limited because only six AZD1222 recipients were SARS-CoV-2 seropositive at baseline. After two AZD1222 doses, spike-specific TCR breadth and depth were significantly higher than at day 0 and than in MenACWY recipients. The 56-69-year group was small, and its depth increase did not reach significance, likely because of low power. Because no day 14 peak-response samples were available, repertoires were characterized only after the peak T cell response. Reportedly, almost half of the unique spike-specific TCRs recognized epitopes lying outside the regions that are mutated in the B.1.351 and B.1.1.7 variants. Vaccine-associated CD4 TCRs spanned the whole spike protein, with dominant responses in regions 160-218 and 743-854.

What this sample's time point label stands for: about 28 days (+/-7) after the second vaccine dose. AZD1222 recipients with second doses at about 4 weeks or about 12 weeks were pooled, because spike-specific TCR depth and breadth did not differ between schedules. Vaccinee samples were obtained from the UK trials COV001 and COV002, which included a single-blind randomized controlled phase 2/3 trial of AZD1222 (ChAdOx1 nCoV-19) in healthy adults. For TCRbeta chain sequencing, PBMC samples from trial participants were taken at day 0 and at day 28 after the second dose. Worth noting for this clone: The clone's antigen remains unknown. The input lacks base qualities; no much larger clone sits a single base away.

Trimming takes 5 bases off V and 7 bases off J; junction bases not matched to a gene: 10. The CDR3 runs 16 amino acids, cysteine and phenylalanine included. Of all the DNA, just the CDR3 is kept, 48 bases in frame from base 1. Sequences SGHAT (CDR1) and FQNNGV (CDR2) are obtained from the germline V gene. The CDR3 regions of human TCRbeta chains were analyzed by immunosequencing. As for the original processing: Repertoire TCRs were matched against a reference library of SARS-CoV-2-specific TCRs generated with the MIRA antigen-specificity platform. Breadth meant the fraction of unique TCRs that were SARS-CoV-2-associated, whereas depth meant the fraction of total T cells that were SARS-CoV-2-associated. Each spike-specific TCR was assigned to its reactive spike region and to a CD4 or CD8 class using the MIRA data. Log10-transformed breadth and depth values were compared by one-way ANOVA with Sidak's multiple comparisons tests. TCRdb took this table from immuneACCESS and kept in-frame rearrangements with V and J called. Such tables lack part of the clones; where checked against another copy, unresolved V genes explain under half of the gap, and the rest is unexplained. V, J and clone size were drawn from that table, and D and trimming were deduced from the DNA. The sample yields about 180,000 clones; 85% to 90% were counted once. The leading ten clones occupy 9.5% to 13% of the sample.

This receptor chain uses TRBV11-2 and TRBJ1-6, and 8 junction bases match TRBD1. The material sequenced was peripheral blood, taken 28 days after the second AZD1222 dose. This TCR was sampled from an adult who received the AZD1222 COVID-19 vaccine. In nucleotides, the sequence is TGTGCCAGCAGCACCAGGGCAGGGGGCGGCAATTCACCCCTCCACTTT. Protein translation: CASSTRAGGGNSPLHF.